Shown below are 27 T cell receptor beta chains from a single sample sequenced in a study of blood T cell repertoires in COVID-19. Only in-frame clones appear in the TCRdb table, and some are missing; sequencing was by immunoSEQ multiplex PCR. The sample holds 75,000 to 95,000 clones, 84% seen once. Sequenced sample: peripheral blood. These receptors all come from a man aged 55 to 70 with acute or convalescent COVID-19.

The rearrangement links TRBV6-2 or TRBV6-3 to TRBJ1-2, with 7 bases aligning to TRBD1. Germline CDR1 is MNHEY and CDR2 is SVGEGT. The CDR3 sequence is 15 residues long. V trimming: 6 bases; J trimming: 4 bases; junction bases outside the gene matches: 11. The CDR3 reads CASSPGQAYTYGYTF. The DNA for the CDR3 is TGTGCCAGCAGCCCAGGACAGGCCTATACCTATGGCTACACCTTC.

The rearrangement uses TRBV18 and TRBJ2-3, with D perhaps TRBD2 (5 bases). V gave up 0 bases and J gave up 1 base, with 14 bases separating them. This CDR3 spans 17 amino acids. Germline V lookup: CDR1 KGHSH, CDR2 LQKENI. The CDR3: CASSPPYAEVGTDTQYF. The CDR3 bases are TGTGCCAGCTCACCACCGTACGCGGAGGTGGGCACAGATACGCAGTATTTT.

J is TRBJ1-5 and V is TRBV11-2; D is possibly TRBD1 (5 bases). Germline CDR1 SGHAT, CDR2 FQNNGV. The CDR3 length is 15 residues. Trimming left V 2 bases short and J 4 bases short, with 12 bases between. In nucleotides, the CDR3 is TGTGCCAGCAGCTTATCATGGCAGGGTAATCAGCCCCAGCATTTT. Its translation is CASSLSWQGNQPQHF.

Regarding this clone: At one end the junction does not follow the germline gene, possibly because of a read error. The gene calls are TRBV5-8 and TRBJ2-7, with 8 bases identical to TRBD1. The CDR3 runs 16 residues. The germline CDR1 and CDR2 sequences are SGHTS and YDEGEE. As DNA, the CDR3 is TGTGCCAGCAGTCGGCTGCTCGGGACAGGTCCGCCAACACCGATTTTC. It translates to CASSRLLGTGPPTPIF.

In DNA form, the CDR3 reads TGCAGCGTTGAATCAGCGGGAACCGGAAACACCATATATTTT. The encoded protein is CSVESAGTGNTIYF. The V gene is TRBV29-1, the J gene TRBJ1-3, with D unclear. The CDR3 is 14 amino acids. The V gene's germline CDR1 is SQVTM and CDR2 ANQGSEA. Trimming cost V 2 bases and J 4 bases, with 12 bases left between them.

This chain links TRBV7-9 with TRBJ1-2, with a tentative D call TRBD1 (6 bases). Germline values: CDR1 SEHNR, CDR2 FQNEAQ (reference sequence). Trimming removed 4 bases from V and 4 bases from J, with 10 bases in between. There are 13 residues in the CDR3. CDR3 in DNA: TGTGCCAGCAGCTCGGGACAAGTCTATGGCTACACCTTC. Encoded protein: CASSSGQVYGYTF.

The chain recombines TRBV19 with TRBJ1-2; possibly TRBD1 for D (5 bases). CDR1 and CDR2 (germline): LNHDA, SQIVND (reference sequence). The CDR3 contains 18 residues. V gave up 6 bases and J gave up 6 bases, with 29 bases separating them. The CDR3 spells CASSRASLRGGQGHGYTF. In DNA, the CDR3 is TGTGCCAGTAGCCGGGCCTCTCTTAGGGGAGGGCAGGGACATGGCTACACCTTC.

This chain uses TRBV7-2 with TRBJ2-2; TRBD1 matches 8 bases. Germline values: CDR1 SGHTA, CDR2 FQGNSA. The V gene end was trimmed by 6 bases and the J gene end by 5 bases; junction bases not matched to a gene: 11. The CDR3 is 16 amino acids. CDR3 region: CASRTTGTGVTGELFF. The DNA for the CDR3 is TGTGCCAGCAGAACAACCGGGACAGGAGTAACCGGGGAGCTGTTTTTT.

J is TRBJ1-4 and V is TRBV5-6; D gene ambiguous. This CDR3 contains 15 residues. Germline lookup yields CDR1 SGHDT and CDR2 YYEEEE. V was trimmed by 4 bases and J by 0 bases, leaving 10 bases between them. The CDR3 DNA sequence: TGTGCCAGCAGCCCCGTCAGTGCAACTAATGAAAAACTGTTTTTT. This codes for CASSPVSATNEKLFF.

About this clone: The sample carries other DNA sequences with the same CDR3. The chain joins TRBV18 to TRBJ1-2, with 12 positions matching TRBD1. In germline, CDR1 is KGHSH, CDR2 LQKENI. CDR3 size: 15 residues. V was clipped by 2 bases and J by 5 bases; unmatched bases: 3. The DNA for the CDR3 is TGTGCCAGCTCACCAGGGACAGGGGGCGCTTATGGCTACACCTTC. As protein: CASSPGTGGAYGYTF.

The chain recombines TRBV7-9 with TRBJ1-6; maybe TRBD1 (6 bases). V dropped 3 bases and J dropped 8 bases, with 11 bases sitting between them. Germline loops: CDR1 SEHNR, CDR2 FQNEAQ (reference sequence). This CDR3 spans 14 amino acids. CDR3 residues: CASSLGTLDSPLHF. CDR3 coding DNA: TGTGCCAGCAGCTTGGGGACATTGGATTCACCCCTCCACTTT.

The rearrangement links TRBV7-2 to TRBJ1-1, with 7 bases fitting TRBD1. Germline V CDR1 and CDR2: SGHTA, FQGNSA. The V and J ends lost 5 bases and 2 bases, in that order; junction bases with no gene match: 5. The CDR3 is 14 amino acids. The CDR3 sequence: CASSLRTGNTEAFF. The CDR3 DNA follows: TGTGCCAGCAGCCTCCGGACAGGCAACACTGAAGCTTTCTTT.

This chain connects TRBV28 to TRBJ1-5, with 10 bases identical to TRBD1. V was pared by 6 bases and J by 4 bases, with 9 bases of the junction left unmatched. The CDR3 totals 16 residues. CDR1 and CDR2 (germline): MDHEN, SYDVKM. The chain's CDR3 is CASRTGTGVRNQPQHF. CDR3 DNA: TGTGCCAGCAGGACCGGGACAGGGGTCCGGAATCAGCCCCAGCATTTT.

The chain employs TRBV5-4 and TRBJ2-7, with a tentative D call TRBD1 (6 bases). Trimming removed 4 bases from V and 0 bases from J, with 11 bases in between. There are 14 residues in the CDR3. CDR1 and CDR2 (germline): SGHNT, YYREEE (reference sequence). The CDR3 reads CASSPETGSYEQYF. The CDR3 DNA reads TGTGCCAGCAGCCCCGAGACAGGCTCCTACGAGCAGTACTTC.

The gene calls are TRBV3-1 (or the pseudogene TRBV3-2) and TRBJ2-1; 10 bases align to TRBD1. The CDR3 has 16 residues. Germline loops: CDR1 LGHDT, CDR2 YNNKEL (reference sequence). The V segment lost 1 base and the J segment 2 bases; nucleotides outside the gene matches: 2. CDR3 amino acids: CASSQAGTGAYNEQFF. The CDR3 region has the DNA TGTGCCAGCAGCCAAGCAGGGACAGGGGCCTACAATGAGCAGTTCTTC.

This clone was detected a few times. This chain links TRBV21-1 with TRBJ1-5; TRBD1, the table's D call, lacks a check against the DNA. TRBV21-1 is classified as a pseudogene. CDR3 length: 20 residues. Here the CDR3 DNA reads TGTGCCAGCAGCAAAACCCTTGCGACAGGGGCAAAGATTAGCAATCAGCCCCAGCATTTT. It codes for CASSKTLATGAKISNQPQHF.

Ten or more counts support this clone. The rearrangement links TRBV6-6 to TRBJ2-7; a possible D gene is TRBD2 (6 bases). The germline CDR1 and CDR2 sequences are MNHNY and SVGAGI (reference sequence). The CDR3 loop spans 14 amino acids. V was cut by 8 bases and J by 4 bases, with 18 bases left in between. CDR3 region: CASGKAGTAYEQYV. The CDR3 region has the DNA TGTGCCAGCGGCAAGGCGGGGACCGCTTACGAGCAGTACGTC.

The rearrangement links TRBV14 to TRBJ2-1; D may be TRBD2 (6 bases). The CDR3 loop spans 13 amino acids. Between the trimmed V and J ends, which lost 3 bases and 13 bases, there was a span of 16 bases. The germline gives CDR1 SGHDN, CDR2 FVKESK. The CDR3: CASSQLAAQGQFF. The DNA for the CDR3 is TGTGCCAGCAGCCAGTTAGCGGCTCAAGGCCAGTTCTTC.

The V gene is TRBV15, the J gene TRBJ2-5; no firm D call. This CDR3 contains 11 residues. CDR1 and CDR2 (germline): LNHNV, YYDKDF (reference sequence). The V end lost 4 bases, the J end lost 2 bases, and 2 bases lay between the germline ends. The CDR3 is CATSTQETQYF. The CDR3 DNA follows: TGTGCCACCAGCACACAAGAGACCCAGTACTTC. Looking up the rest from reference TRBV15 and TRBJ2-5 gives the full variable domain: DAMVIQNPRYQVTQFGKPVTLSCSQTLNHNVMYWYQQKSSQAPKLLFHYYDKDFNNEADTPDNFQSRRPNTSFCFLDIRSPGLGDTAMYLCATSTQETQYFGPGTRLLVL.

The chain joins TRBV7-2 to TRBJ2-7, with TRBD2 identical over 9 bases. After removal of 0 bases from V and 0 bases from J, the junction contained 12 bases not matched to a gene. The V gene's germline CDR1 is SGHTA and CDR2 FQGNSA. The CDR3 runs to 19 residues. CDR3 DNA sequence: TGTGCCAGCAGCTTAGCGCTTGGGATAAGCGGGGGGCCCTCCTACGAGCAGTACTTC. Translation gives CASSLALGISGGPSYEQYF.

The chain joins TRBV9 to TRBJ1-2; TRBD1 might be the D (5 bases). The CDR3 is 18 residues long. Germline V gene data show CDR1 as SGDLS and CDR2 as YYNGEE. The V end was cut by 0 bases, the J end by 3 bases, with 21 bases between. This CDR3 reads CASSVAKIVQGGDYGYTF. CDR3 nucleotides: TGTGCCAGCAGCGTAGCCAAAATCGTTCAGGGTGGAGACTATGGCTACACCTTC.

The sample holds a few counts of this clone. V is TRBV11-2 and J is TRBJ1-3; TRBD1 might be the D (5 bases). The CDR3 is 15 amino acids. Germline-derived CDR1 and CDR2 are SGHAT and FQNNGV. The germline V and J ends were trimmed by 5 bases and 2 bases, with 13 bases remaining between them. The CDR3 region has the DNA TGTGCCAGCAGCGTCGCTGCGGGGGCTGGAAACACCATATATTTT. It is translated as CASSVAAGAGNTIYF.

The CDR3 protein is CASSDPSGQGVYEQYF. The CDR3 DNA reads TGTGCCAGCAGTGATCCCTCGGGACAGGGGGTTTACGAGCAGTACTTC. The V call is TRBV6-1, the J call TRBJ2-7; 11 positions match TRBD1. J gave up 4 bases and V 3 bases, and 8 bases lay outside the gene matches. Germline V gene sequence: CDR1 MNHNS, CDR2 SASEGT. The CDR3 sequence is 16 residues long.

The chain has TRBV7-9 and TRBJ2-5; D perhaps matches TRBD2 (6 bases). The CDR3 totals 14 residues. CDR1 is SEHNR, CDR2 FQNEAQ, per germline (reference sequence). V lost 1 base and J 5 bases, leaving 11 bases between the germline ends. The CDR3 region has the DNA TGTGCCAGCAGCTTAGGGGGCGGGGTGGAGACCCAGTACTTC. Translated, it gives CASSLGGGVETQYF.

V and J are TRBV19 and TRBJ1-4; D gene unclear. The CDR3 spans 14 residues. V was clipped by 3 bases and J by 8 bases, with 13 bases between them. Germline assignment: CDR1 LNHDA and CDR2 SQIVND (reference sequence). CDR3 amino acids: CASSMYTRREKLFF. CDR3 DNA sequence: TGTGCCAGTAGTATGTATACCCGCCGGGAAAAACTGTTTTTT.

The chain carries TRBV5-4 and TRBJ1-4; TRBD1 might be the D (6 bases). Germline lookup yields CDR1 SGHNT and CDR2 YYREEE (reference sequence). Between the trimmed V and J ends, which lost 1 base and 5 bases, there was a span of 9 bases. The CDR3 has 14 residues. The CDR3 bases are TGTGCCAGCAGCTTGAAGGGGGTAAATGAAAAACTGTTTTTT. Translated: CASSLKGVNEKLFF.

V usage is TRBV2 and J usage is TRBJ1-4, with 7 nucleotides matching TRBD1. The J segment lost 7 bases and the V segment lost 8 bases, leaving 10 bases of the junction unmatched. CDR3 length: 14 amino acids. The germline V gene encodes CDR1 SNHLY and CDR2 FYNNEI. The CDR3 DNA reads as TGTGCCAGCGAGTTGAGGACAGGTGTTGAAAAACTGTTTTTT. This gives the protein CASELRTGVEKLFF.